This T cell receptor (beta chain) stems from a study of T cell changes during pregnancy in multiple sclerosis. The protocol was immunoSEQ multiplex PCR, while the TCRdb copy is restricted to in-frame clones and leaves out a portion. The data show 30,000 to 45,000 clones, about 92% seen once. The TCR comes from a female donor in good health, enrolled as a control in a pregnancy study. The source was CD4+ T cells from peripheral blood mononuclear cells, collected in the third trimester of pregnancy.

CDR3 nucleotides: TGTGCCAGCAACGCGGGGGACCTAGGGGACACTGAAGCTTTCTTT. Translated: CASNAGDLGDTEAFF. The V gene is TRBV6-1, the J gene TRBJ1-1, with D maybe TRBD1 (5 bases). The CDR3 sequence is 15 residues long. Trimming pared 7 bases from V and 3 bases from J, leaving 18 bases between. The germline CDR1 and CDR2 sequences are MNHNS and SASEGT.